This T cell receptor beta chain was sequenced during a study of spatial heterogeneity in lung cancer. Whole-study context: The cohort: 70 to 75 early-stage, untreated non-small cell lung cancer patients. The authors sequenced available follow-up PBMC samples, taken a median of around 23 months after resection.

Whole-study results and caveats: Ubiquitous expanded tumor TCRs appeared in blood more at resection than follow-up.

Looked up from germline, CDR1 is MDHEN and CDR2 is SYDVKM. This CDR3 is 15 amino acids long. V shed 9 bases and J 2 bases; nucleotides not matched to a gene: 10. In the library, each TCR cDNA molecule bore its own unique molecular identifier. Via MiXCR, TCRdb re-called the 5' RACE reads, giving one row per CDR3 protein. This sample has about 120,000 distinct CDR3 sequences, with 9.5% to 15% found just once. About this clonotype: Antigen specificity is unknown.

Noted time point: blood at routine non-recurrence follow-up after resection. Whole RNA was taken from tumor, nontumor lung or frozen PBMC; it was then sequenced unsorted. The V call is TRBV28, the J call TRBJ2-1; TRBD1 matches at 7 bases. Sample: PBMCs, taken at follow-up. The source is a male donor with early-stage non-small cell lung cancer. The CDR3 sequence is CASRGGTGAYNEQFF. CDR3 in DNA: TGTGCCAGTCGCGGTGGAACAGGGGCCTACAATGAGCAGTTCTTC.